This entry lists 24 T cell receptor beta chains sequenced from one sample in a study of cytomegalovirus exposure and HLA in healthy donors. 13 Jbeta primers and 60 Vbeta primers were used for the PCR. This table comes from immunoSEQ multiplex PCR, and its TCRdb copy is limited to in-frame clones, with some not included. The sample consists of over 85,000 clones, more than 70% of them appearing once. The sequenced sample consisted of PBMCs. The receptor set was obtained from a female donor in good health and CMV-seronegative.

This CDR3 is CASSLGTGGAGELFF. The CDR3 DNA follows: TGTGCCAGCAGTTTAGGGACAGGAGGAGCCGGGGAGCTGTTTTTT. The chain carries TRBV28 and TRBJ2-2, with 8 bases that match TRBD1. V lost 2 bases and J lost 6; bases outside the gene matches: 5. Germline V gives CDR1 MDHEN, CDR2 SYDVKM. The CDR3 runs 15 residues.

This clone has a handful of counts. This chain joins TRBV5-1 and TRBJ2-2; maybe TRBD1 (6 bases). V lost 9 bases to trimming and J lost 2 bases, with 20 bases between them. In germline, CDR1 is SGHRS, CDR2 YFSETQ. The CDR3 has 16 residues. The CDR3 spells CATTPRRTVNTGELFF. CDR3 nucleotides: TGCGCCACCACGCCCCGGAGGACAGTAAACACCGGGGAGCTGTTTTTT.

This clone has only one observation. This chain uses TRBV7-2 with TRBJ2-7; 10 bases align to TRBD2. V shed 5 bases and J 4 bases; nucleotides not matched to a gene: 5. Germline V gives CDR1 SGHTA, CDR2 FQGNSA. The CDR3 is 14 residues long. The CDR3 loop is CASSPLAGVYEQYF. For the CDR3, the DNA is TGTGCCAGCAGCCCCCTAGCGGGAGTTTACGAGCAGTACTTC.

This clone was counted at least ten times. The chain joins TRBV29-1 to TRBJ1-1, with D possibly matching TRBD1 (6 bases). V lost 7 bases and J lost 3, with 9 bases in between. Germline CDR1 and CDR2: SQVTM and ANQGSEA. CDR3 length equals 11 residues. The CDR3 loop is CSAYRDTEAFF. As DNA, the CDR3 is TGCAGCGCCTACAGGGACACTGAAGCTTTCTTT.

This rearrangement joins TRBV27 to TRBJ1-1; the match to TRBD1 covers 7 bases. V shed 6 bases and J 3 bases; nucleotides not matched to a gene: 7. Germline V gives CDR1 MNHEY, CDR2 SMNVEV (reference sequence). The CDR3 loop spans 14 amino acids. The CDR3 sequence: CASRFLTGDTEAFF. In nucleotides, the CDR3 is TGTGCCAGCAGGTTTCTTACAGGGGACACTGAAGCTTTCTTT.

The CDR3 sequence: CASSMYSLNTEAFF. CDR3 DNA: TGTGCCAGTAGTATGTACTCACTTAACACTGAAGCTTTCTTT. The chain has TRBV19 and TRBJ1-1; D uncertain. CDR1 LNHDA and CDR2 SQIVND come from the germline V gene (reference sequence). Between the trimmed V and J ends, which lost 3 bases and 2 bases, there was a span of 10 bases. CDR3 length: 14 amino acids.

This clone was picked up a small number of times. This sequence joins TRBV7-3 and TRBJ2-3; 7 positions match TRBD2. The CDR3 spans 19 residues. Germline lookup yields CDR1 SGHTA and CDR2 FQGTGA. Losses at the gene ends were 4 bases for V and 2 bases for J; bases not matched to a gene: 18. The CDR3, as DNA: TGTGCCAGCAGCTCAGCCCCGGGACTAACAACCTTATACACAGATACGCAGTATTTT. This translates into CASSSAPGLTTLYTDTQYF.

This chain links TRBV5-6 with TRBJ1-5; D unresolved. The CDR3 is 14 amino acids. V was pared by 2 bases and J by 7 bases, with 13 bases between. CDR1 and CDR2 (germline): SGHDT, YYEEEE. CDR3 protein: CASSLTTGRQPQHF. The CDR3 region has the DNA TGTGCCAGCAGCTTAACTACGGGAAGACAGCCCCAGCATTTT.

The rearrangement joins TRBV10-3 to TRBJ1-2; D unresolved. Between the trimmed V and J ends, which lost 5 bases and 8 bases, there was a span of 18 bases. Germline loops: CDR1 ENHRY, CDR2 SYGVKD. The CDR3 spans 14 residues. Here the CDR3 DNA reads TGTGCCATCAGTCCCCAAAGCCCCTCTCACGGCTACACCTTC. Translation: CAISPQSPSHGYTF.

The table lists this clone with a few counts. V and J are TRBV7-8 and TRBJ1-3, with TRBD1 as a possible D gene (6 bases). The V end lost 2 bases, the J end lost 3 bases, and 17 bases lay between the germline ends. The CDR3 length is 17 residues. The germline CDR1 and CDR2 sequences are SGHVS and FQNEAQ. The chain's CDR3 is CASSLKGGGGLGNTIYF. In DNA form, the CDR3 reads TGTGCCAGCAGCTTAAAAGGCGGGGGGGGCCTTGGAAACACCATATATTTT. Drawing the rest from reference TRBV7-8 and TRBJ1-3, the complete variable domain is GAGVSQSPRYKVAKRGQDVALRCDPISGHVSLFWYQQALGQGPEFLTYFQNEAQLDKSGLPSDRFFAERPEGSVSTLKIQRTQQEDSAVYLCASSLKGGGGLGNTIYFGEGSWLTVV.

The chain links TRBV5-1 to TRBJ2-5, with D possibly being TRBD1 (5 bases). Looked up from germline, CDR1 is SGHRS and CDR2 is YFSETQ. Trimming pared 4 bases from V and 2 bases from J, leaving 18 bases between. The CDR3 is 16 residues long. The CDR3 DNA reads TGCGCCAGCAGCCTACCCACCTGGGGCTCTCAAGAGACCCAGTACTTC. It codes for CASSLPTWGSQETQYF.

This rearrangement joins TRBV6-1 to TRBJ1-1; D is unclear. The V end lost 1 base, the J end lost 0 bases, and 15 bases lay between the germline ends. The length of the CDR3 is 17 residues. Germline lookup yields CDR1 MNHNS and CDR2 SASEGT. CDR3 bases: TGTGCCAGCAGTGAAGTGAGAAGAGCAACAGTGAACACTGAAGCTTTCTTT. This sequence encodes CASSEVRRATVNTEAFF.

This sequence joins TRBV5-4 and TRBJ2-3, with 13 bases fitting TRBD2. Germline V gives CDR1 SGHNT, CDR2 YYREEE (reference sequence). The CDR3 is 16 residues long. The V segment lost 4 bases and the J segment 1 base; nucleotides outside the gene matches: 3. The CDR3 coding sequence is TGTGCCAGCAGCACCGGACTAGCGGGAGGCACAGATACGCAGTATTTT. It encodes CASSTGLAGGTDTQYF.

J is TRBJ2-7 and V is TRBV21-1; the table's D call of TRBD2 was not tested on the DNA. TRBV21-1 is noted as a pseudogene. The CDR3 runs 17 residues. Written as DNA, the CDR3 is TGTGCCAGCGAGAGTTGGTACGGGCGGGCTAGCTCCTACGAGCAGTACTTC. Its protein product is CASESWYGRASSYEQYF.

The chain employs TRBV11-2 and TRBJ2-4, with 10 nucleotides matching TRBD2. V was clipped by 1 base and J by 7 bases; unmatched bases: 4. Germline lookup yields CDR1 SGHAT and CDR2 FQNNGV. The CDR3 covers 15 residues. CDR3 bases: TGTGCCAGCAGCTTAGTTACGGGACTAGCGAACATTCAGTACTTC. Translation: CASSLVTGLANIQYF.

The rearrangement joins TRBV29-1 to TRBJ1-2, with D possibly matching TRBD1 (5 bases). V lost 4 bases and J 8 bases, leaving 11 bases between the germline ends. The CDR3 is 11 residues long. Germline V gives CDR1 SQVTM, CDR2 ANQGSEA. In nucleotides, the CDR3 is TGCAGCGTTGGGGAGGGGACCGGCTACACCTTC. Protein product: CSVGEGTGYTF.

This chain connects TRBV6-5 to TRBJ1-1, with 7 bases identical to TRBD1. CDR3 length equals 12 residues. V shed 4 bases, J shed 8 bases, and the junction held 4 bases outside the gene matches. CDR1 MNHEY and CDR2 SVGAGI come from the germline V gene. CDR3 sequence reads: CASSLQGREAFF. The CDR3 nucleotides are TGTGCCAGCAGTTTACAGGGGCGGGAAGCTTTCTTT.

The rearrangement uses TRBV4-1 and TRBJ2-1; the match to TRBD2 covers 13 bases. CDR1 and CDR2 (germline): MGHRA, YSYEKL. The CDR3 has 15 amino acids. Trimming took 0 bases from V and 8 from J; bases not matched to a gene: 1. Here the CDR3 DNA reads TGCGCCAGCAGCCAAGATGGACTAGCGGGAGATGAGCAGTTCTTC. Translating it yields CASSQDGLAGDEQFF.

V usage is TRBV2 and J usage is TRBJ2-1; a weak D match, TRBD2 (5 bases). Germline V gene sequence: CDR1 SNHLY, CDR2 FYNNEI. CDR3 length: 11 residues. Trimming stripped 6 bases from V and 14 bases from J, with 14 bases between. For the CDR3, the DNA is TGTGCCAGCAGCTCGGGAACGCTGGAGTTCTTC. Residues: CASSSGTLEFF. Variable domain in full (rest from reference TRBV2 and TRBJ2-1): EPEVTQTPSHQVTQMGQEVILRCVPISNHLYFYWYRQILGQKVEFLVSFYNNEISEKSEIFDDQFSVERPDGSNFTLKIRSTKLEDSAMYFCASSSGTLEFFGPGTRLTVL.

This clone was found a few times. The V and J genes are TRBV12-2 and TRBJ1-5; the table calls TRBD1, which could not be checked here. TRBV12-2 is an annotated pseudogene. This CDR3 has 15 residues. The CDR3 loop reads CASRASGQVNQPQHF. The CDR3, as DNA: TGTGCAAGTCGCGCCTCGGGACAGGTTAATCAGCCCCAGCATTTT.

The CDR3 loop reads CASSRGGTYNEQFF. DNA for the CDR3: TGTGCCAGCAGCCGGGGGGGTACCTACAATGAGCAGTTCTTC. The V call is TRBV7-9, the J call TRBJ2-1, with 8 bases matching TRBD2. The CDR3 is 14 amino acids. CDR1 is SEHNR, CDR2 FQNEAQ, per germline (reference sequence). The trim removed 5 bases at V and 2 bases at J, leaving 2 bases unmatched.

This sequence joins TRBV6-1 and TRBJ1-2, with 7 positions matching TRBD1. The trim removed 7 bases at V and 7 bases at J, leaving 6 bases unmatched. Germline V gives CDR1 MNHNS, CDR2 SASEGT. The CDR3 totals 12 residues. CDR3 region: CASTLYRGGYTF. The DNA for the CDR3 is TGTGCCAGCACCTTGTACAGGGGTGGCTACACCTTC.

J is TRBJ1-4 and V is TRBV7-8; perhaps TRBD1 as D (5 bases). The CDR3 covers 14 residues. Germline values: CDR1 SGHVS, CDR2 FQNEAQ. The V and J ends lost 5 bases and 8 bases respectively, with 15 bases between them. The DNA for the CDR3 is TGTGCCAGCAGCCCGGGGGGAGGAGAAGAAAAACTGTTTTTT. This gives the protein CASSPGGGEEKLFF. Based on the CDR3 plus reference TRBV7-8 and TRBJ1-4, the full variable domain is GAGVSQSPRYKVAKRGQDVALRCDPISGHVSLFWYQQALGQGPEFLTYFQNEAQLDKSGLPSDRFFAERPEGSVSTLKIQRTQQEDSAVYLCASSPGGGEEKLFFGSGTQLSVL.

The genes are TRBV7-9 and TRBJ1-2; 7 bases match TRBD1. Trimming took 2 bases from V and 8 from J; bases not matched to a gene: 14. Germline CDR1 and CDR2: SEHNR and FQNEAQ (reference sequence). The CDR3 consists of 16 residues. This CDR3 is CASSLSGLDRAPGYTF. Here the CDR3 DNA reads TGTGCCAGCAGCTTATCGGGACTCGACAGGGCTCCCGGCTACACCTTC.